One and the same sample provided the 10 T cell receptor beta chains below, sequenced in a study of T cell responses to AZD1222 COVID-19 vaccine. Only in-frame clones appear in the TCRdb table, and some are missing; sequencing was by immunoSEQ multiplex PCR. The profile shows about 120,000 clones, nearly 90% of them singletons. The sequences come from peripheral blood, collected on day 0 of AZD1222 vaccination. All receptors come from an adult in good health.

V gene TRBV19 combines with J gene TRBJ2-3, with a possible D match to TRBD2 (6 bases). V gave up 3 bases and J gave up 4 bases, with 8 bases separating them. The germline gives CDR1 LNHDA, CDR2 SQIVND (reference sequence). The CDR3 spans 13 residues. CDR3 nucleotide sequence: TGTGCCAGTAGTATGACTAGTTCAGATACGCAGTATTTT. The encoded protein is CASSMTSSDTQYF.

The rearrangement joins TRBV6-5 to TRBJ1-1; maybe TRBD1 (5 bases). Trimming left V 4 bases short and J 5 bases short, with 17 bases between. Germline loops: CDR1 MNHEY, CDR2 SVGAGI. The CDR3 consists of 15 residues. This CDR3 is CASSSRGNKGTEAFF. CDR3 in DNA: TGTGCCAGCAGTTCCCGGGGCAATAAGGGAACTGAAGCTTTCTTT.

The chain carries TRBV7-2 and TRBJ1-5; 9 bases line up with TRBD1. Germline CDR1 is SGHTA and CDR2 is FQGNSA. V trimming: 0 bases; J trimming: 1 base; junction bases outside the gene matches: 4. The CDR3 is 17 residues long. The CDR3 region has the DNA TGTGCCAGCAGCTTAGCACCGGGACAGGGAAGCAATCAGCCCCAGCATTTT. Amino acid sequence: CASSLAPGQGSNQPQHF.

This chain connects TRBV6-1 to TRBJ2-7, with 12 nucleotides matching TRBD2. CDR3 length: 16 residues. Germline V gene data show CDR1 as MNHNS and CDR2 as SASEGT. The V gene end was trimmed by 4 bases and the J gene end by 2 bases; junction bases not matched to a gene: 6. This CDR3 reads CASSGSGLAGPYEQYF. CDR3 bases: TGTGCCAGCAGTGGATCAGGACTAGCGGGACCCTACGAGCAGTACTTC.

V and J are TRBV28 and TRBJ2-7; possibly TRBD1 or TRBD2 for D (5 bases each). The germline V gene has CDR1 MDHEN and CDR2 SYDVKM. Trimming cost V 2 bases and J 7 bases, with 15 bases left between them. This CDR3 has 14 amino acids. CDR3 bases: TGTGCCAGCAGTTTAGTTCAGGGAGTATGGGAGCAGTACTTC. This gives the protein CASSLVQGVWEQYF.

This clone was recorded a few times. This chain connects TRBV3-1 (or the pseudogene TRBV3-2) to TRBJ2-1; D might be TRBD2 (5 bases). V was trimmed by 2 bases and J by 4 bases, leaving 15 bases between them. The CDR3 has 16 residues. Germline V gene lookup returns CDR1 LGHDT and CDR2 YNNKEL (reference sequence). The CDR3, as DNA: TGTGCCAGCAGCCAATATCGGGGAAAGTCTTACAATGAGCAGTTCTTC. Amino acids: CASSQYRGKSYNEQFF.

The chain is built from TRBV3-1 (or the pseudogene TRBV3-2) and TRBJ1-2, with 8 bases identical to TRBD1. In germline, CDR1 is LGHDT, CDR2 YNNKEL (reference sequence). V lost 4 bases, J lost 7 bases, and 11 bases stayed unmatched. The CDR3 has 15 residues. This chain's CDR3 is CASSPNLRGPGGYTF. CDR3 nucleotide sequence: TGTGCCAGCAGCCCCAACCTCAGGGGGCCGGGTGGCTACACCTTC.

V gene TRBV24-1 combines with J gene TRBJ2-7; 8 nucleotides match TRBD1. The CDR3 loop spans 14 amino acids. Looked up from germline, CDR1 is KGHDR and CDR2 is SFDVKD. The trim removed 2 bases at V and 5 bases at J, leaving 4 bases unmatched. The CDR3 sequence: CATSDSSGGDEQYF. DNA of the CDR3: TGTGCCACCAGTGATTCTTCAGGGGGCGACGAGCAGTACTTC.

The CDR3 sequence is CASSPEGLKDYGYTF. The CDR3 coding sequence is TGTGCCAGCAGCCCTGAAGGGCTTAAGGACTATGGCTACACCTTC. The rearrangement links TRBV7-9 to TRBJ1-2, with D uncertain. The germline CDR1 and CDR2 sequences are SEHNR and FQNEAQ (reference sequence). V gave up 5 bases and J gave up 3 bases, with 16 bases separating them. This CDR3 is 15 amino acids long.

This clone showed up just a few times. This chain uses TRBV7-2 with TRBJ1-2; 11 nucleotides line up with TRBD1. The V gene end was trimmed by 1 base and the J gene end by 5 bases; junction bases not matched to a gene: 3. This CDR3 spans 15 amino acids. Germline CDR1 reads SGHTA; CDR2 reads FQGNSA. CDR3 nucleotide sequence: TGTGCCAGCAGCTTAGAGGACAGGGGGCTTTATGGCTACACCTTC. Its translation: CASSLEDRGLYGYTF.